These T cell receptor beta chains were read from a single sample in a study of T cell repertoires in cytomegalovirus infection. TCRdb reprocessed the reads via MiXCR and lists one record per CDR3 protein. Of tens of thousands of distinct CDR3 sequences listed, over 15% are singletons. These receptors are not linked to any known antigen. This specimen consisted of CD8+ T cells from cultured PBMCs, obtained from culture after CMV antigen stimulation. Source of these receptors: a human donor in good health (CMV status not recorded). Some clones in this sample may be carry-over from other donors' samples. Each CDR3 is given with its conserved first and last residue. A D gene is named only where the DNA matches it firmly. Some rows have no size entry. The others give once, few or many, or a class for an expanded clone.

D gene: TRBD2; J gene: TRBJ2-3; V gene: TRBV7-9; clone size: few; CDR3 DNA: TGTGCCAGCAGCCTGGGAGGGAGCCCACTTACAGATACGCAGTATTTT; CDR3 protein: CASSLGGSPLTDTQYF
D gene: TRBD1; J gene: TRBJ2-3; V gene: TRBV5-5; clone size: -; CDR3 DNA: TGTGCCAGCAGCTTGGCCGGGACAGGGGCAGATACGCAGTATTTT; CDR3 protein: CASSLAGTGADTQYF
D gene: -; J gene: TRBJ1-6; V gene: TRBV25-1; clone size: once; CDR3 DNA: TGTGCCAGCAGTGGCTGGGGGGCGACGGGCCTCGATTCACCCCTCCACTTT; CDR3 protein: CASSGWGATGLDSPLHF
D gene: -; J gene: TRBJ1-2; V gene: TRBV9; clone size: -; CDR3 DNA: TGTGCCAGCAGGGACAACTATGGCTACACCTTC; CDR3 protein: CASRDNYGYTF
D gene: TRBD1; J gene: TRBJ2-7; V gene: TRBV7-6; clone size: -; CDR3 DNA: TGTGCCAGCAGCCCAGGGACAGATTCTACCTACGAGCAGTACTTC; CDR3 protein: CASSPGTDSTYEQYF
D gene: -; J gene: TRBJ1-1; V gene: TRBV6-1; clone size: -; CDR3 DNA: TGTGCCAGCAGTGAGAGGAATGAAGCTTTCTTT; CDR3 protein: CASSERNEAFF
D gene: -; J gene: TRBJ2-7; V gene: TRBV28; clone size: many; CDR3 DNA: TGTGCCAGCAGCTTAGGCGACGAGCAGTACTTC; CDR3 protein: CASSLGDEQYF
D gene: -; J gene: TRBJ1-2; V gene: TRBV6-2/TRBV6-3; clone size: -; CDR3 DNA: TGTGCCAGCAGTTACTCATCTGGGCTTGGCTACACCTTC; CDR3 protein: CASSYSSGLGYTF
D gene: TRBD2; J gene: TRBJ2-5; V gene: TRBV7-9; clone size: many; CDR3 DNA: TGTGCCAGCAGCTCGGATTTGCTAGCGGGGGTATTCCAAGAGACCCAGTACTTC; CDR3 protein: CASSSDLLAGVFQETQYF
D gene: -; J gene: TRBJ1-5; V gene: TRBV28; clone size: few; CDR3 DNA: TGTGCCAGCAGACAGGGTCGTTATAGCAATCAGCCCCAGCATTTT; CDR3 protein: CASRQGRYSNQPQHF
D gene: TRBD2; J gene: TRBJ2-3; V gene: TRBV7-2; clone size: many; CDR3 DNA: TGTGCCAGCAACCCTCTAGCGGTCGAGGGCACAGATACGCAGTATTTT; CDR3 protein: CASNPLAVEGTDTQYF
D gene: -; J gene: TRBJ1-3; V gene: TRBV7-6; clone size: -; CDR3 DNA: TGTGCCAGCAGCCTCACAGGTTATTCTGGAAACACCATATATTTT; CDR3 protein: CASSLTGYSGNTIYF
D gene: TRBD2; J gene: TRBJ2-1; V gene: TRBV24-1; clone size: -; CDR3 DNA: TGTGCCACCGGCGGGAGTTTATCCTCGGTGTACAATGAGCAGTTCTTC; CDR3 protein: CATGGSLSSVYNEQFF
D gene: TRBD2; J gene: TRBJ2-7; V gene: TRBV6-2/TRBV6-3; clone size: -; CDR3 DNA: TGTGCCCGCAGCCTCGGACTAGCGGTTTACGAGCAGTACTTC; CDR3 protein: CARSLGLAVYEQYF
D gene: TRBD2; J gene: TRBJ2-5; V gene: TRBV7-2; clone size: -; CDR3 DNA: TGTGCCAGCAGCTTAGGGGGACTAGCTCGGCCCCAAGAGACCCAGTACTTC; CDR3 protein: CASSLGGLARPQETQYF
D gene: -; J gene: TRBJ1-4; V gene: TRBV5-4; clone size: -; CDR3 DNA: TGTGCCAGCAGTTTACACAGGGAAGTTAATGAAAAACTGTTTTTT; CDR3 protein: CASSLHREVNEKLFF
D gene: TRBD1; J gene: TRBJ1-2; V gene: TRBV11-1; clone size: many; CDR3 DNA: TGTGCCAGCAGCAACGGGACAGCCTATGGCTACACCTTC; CDR3 protein: CASSNGTAYGYTF
D gene: -; J gene: TRBJ2-5; V gene: TRBV7-2; clone size: -; CDR3 DNA: TGTGCCAGCAGCTTTAGTGCCCTGGTCTCTAACCAAGAGACCCAGTACTTC; CDR3 protein: CASSFSALVSNQETQYF
D gene: -; J gene: TRBJ1-2; V gene: TRBV4-1; clone size: -; CDR3 DNA: TGCGCCAGCAGCCAAAAAACGATGGGGGGGCTCTATGGCTACACCTTC; CDR3 protein: CASSQKTMGGLYGYTF
D gene: -; J gene: TRBJ2-5; V gene: TRBV7-2; clone size: -; CDR3 DNA: TGTGCCAGCAGCCCCCCCTGGGCCCCAGGGGAAGAGACCCAGTACTTC; CDR3 protein: CASSPPWAPGEETQYF
D gene: TRBD1; J gene: TRBJ2-2; V gene: TRBV7-6; clone size: -; CDR3 DNA: TGTGCCAGCAGCTTACGGACAGGGGGCACCGGGGAGCTGTTTTTT; CDR3 protein: CASSLRTGGTGELFF
D gene: -; J gene: TRBJ1-2; V gene: TRBV29-1; clone size: -; CDR3 DNA: TGCAGCGGCGCCCCTGGCTACACCTTC; CDR3 protein: CSGAPGYTF
D gene: TRBD2; J gene: TRBJ2-7; V gene: TRBV7-8; clone size: once; CDR3 DNA: TGTGCCAGCAGCCTACCGAGTAGCGGGAGTTACGAGCAGTACTTC; CDR3 protein: CASSLPSSGSYEQYF
D gene: TRBD2; J gene: TRBJ2-7; V gene: TRBV7-2; clone size: few; CDR3 DNA: TGTGCCAGCAGCCTCCGGGACTACATGAGCGAGCAGTACTTC; CDR3 protein: CASSLRDYMSEQYF
D gene: -; J gene: TRBJ2-7; V gene: TRBV28; clone size: few; CDR3 DNA: TGTGCCAGCAGTCCCCTCGGGTCCTACGAGCAGTACTTC; CDR3 protein: CASSPLGSYEQYF
D gene: -; J gene: TRBJ2-5; V gene: TRBV3-1; clone size: -; CDR3 DNA: TGTGCCAGCAGCCAGGCGGGGTATCAAGAGACCCAGTACTTC; CDR3 protein: CASSQAGYQETQYF
D gene: -; J gene: TRBJ2-2; V gene: TRBV4-2; clone size: few; CDR3 DNA: TGTGCCAGCAGCTGGGAAAGGGAGAACACCGGGGAGCTGTTTTTT; CDR3 protein: CASSWERENTGELFF
D gene: TRBD2; J gene: TRBJ2-3; V gene: TRBV7-9; clone size: -; CDR3 DNA: TGTGCCAGCAGCCTACTAGCGGGAGGGAGCACAGATACGCAGTATTTT; CDR3 protein: CASSLLAGGSTDTQYF
D gene: -; J gene: TRBJ2-4; V gene: TRBV12-5; clone size: many; CDR3 DNA: TGTGCTAGTGGTCTGGGGGTGAACATTCAGTACTTC; CDR3 protein: CASGLGVNIQYF
D gene: TRBD2; J gene: TRBJ2-3; V gene: TRBV7-2; clone size: -; CDR3 DNA: TGTGCCAGCAGCCAGTCAGGGAGGGTGCGAGATACGCAGTATTTT; CDR3 protein: CASSQSGRVRDTQYF
D gene: TRBD2; J gene: TRBJ2-1; V gene: TRBV7-2; clone size: few; CDR3 DNA: TGTGCCAGCAACGTCGCGGGGGGCTCCTTGGATGAGCAGTTCTTC; CDR3 protein: CASNVAGGSLDEQFF
D gene: TRBD1; J gene: TRBJ1-1; V gene: TRBV7-9; clone size: -; CDR3 DNA: TGTGCCAGCAGCTTAGAGGGGGCGAACACTGAAGCTTTCTTT; CDR3 protein: CASSLEGANTEAFF
D gene: TRBD2; J gene: TRBJ2-7; V gene: TRBV7-8; clone size: -; CDR3 DNA: TGTGCCAGCAGCCGGGGGGTCACCGAGCAGTACTTC; CDR3 protein: CASSRGVTEQYF
D gene: -; J gene: TRBJ2-3; V gene: TRBV11-2; clone size: few; CDR3 DNA: TGTGCCAGCAGCCCGCGTTATGGGGATACGCAGTATTTT; CDR3 protein: CASSPRYGDTQYF
D gene: TRBD1; J gene: TRBJ1-2; V gene: TRBV9; clone size: few; CDR3 DNA: TGTGCCAGCAGCGCCCGGGACAGAGGACTCTATGGCTACACCTTC; CDR3 protein: CASSARDRGLYGYTF
D gene: -; J gene: TRBJ1-1; V gene: TRBV7-9; clone size: few; CDR3 DNA: TGTGCCAGCAGCTTTGAGAAGAACACTGAAGCTTTCTTT; CDR3 protein: CASSFEKNTEAFF
D gene: -; J gene: TRBJ1-5; V gene: TRBV7-2; clone size: -; CDR3 DNA: TGTGCCAGCAGCGCCCTACTCAGGGGTGGTCAGCCCCAGCATTTT; CDR3 protein: CASSALLRGGQPQHF
D gene: -; J gene: TRBJ1-2; V gene: TRBV10-3; clone size: few; CDR3 DNA: TGTGCCATCAGTGGGACTCGCCGGGACGGTAACTATGGCTACACCTTC; CDR3 protein: CAISGTRRDGNYGYTF
D gene: -; J gene: TRBJ1-4; V gene: TRBV7-2; clone size: few; CDR3 DNA: TGTGCCAGCAGCGTTGGGGAACTGACTAATGAAAAACTGTTTTTT; CDR3 protein: CASSVGELTNEKLFF
D gene: -; J gene: TRBJ2-1; V gene: TRBV7-6; clone size: -; CDR3 DNA: TGTGCCAGCAGCTTAGCAGGGACGGGGGAGCAGTTCTTC; CDR3 protein: CASSLAGTGEQFF
D gene: -; J gene: TRBJ1-2; V gene: TRBV7-2; clone size: -; CDR3 DNA: TGTGCCAGCAGCTTAGCGCCGGGCGGCTATGGCTACACCTTC; CDR3 protein: CASSLAPGGYGYTF
D gene: TRBD1; J gene: TRBJ2-7; V gene: TRBV7-2; clone size: few; CDR3 DNA: TGTGCCAGCAGCTTAGGGCAGGGGGCCTACGAGCAGTACTTC; CDR3 protein: CASSLGQGAYEQYF
D gene: -; J gene: TRBJ2-5; V gene: TRBV24-1; clone size: -; CDR3 DNA: TGTGCCACCAGTGATTTCGGGCCGTTGTACTTC; CDR3 protein: CATSDFGPLYF
D gene: TRBD2; J gene: TRBJ2-7; V gene: TRBV7-6; clone size: -; CDR3 DNA: TGTGCCAGCAGCTTAGGGACTAGCGGAGTCTACGAGCAGTACTTC; CDR3 protein: CASSLGTSGVYEQYF
D gene: TRBD2; J gene: TRBJ2-2; V gene: TRBV5-1; clone size: -; CDR3 DNA: TGCGCCAGCAGCTTAACAGCGGGAGGGCGCACCGGGGAGCTGTTTTTT; CDR3 protein: CASSLTAGGRTGELFF
D gene: -; J gene: TRBJ2-6; V gene: TRBV7-2; clone size: -; CDR3 DNA: TGTGCCAGCAGCTTAGGAGGGGACATACCTTCCGGGGCCAACGGCCTGACTTTC; CDR3 protein: CASSLGGDIPSGANGLTF
D gene: -; J gene: TRBJ2-5; V gene: TRBV7-9; clone size: few; CDR3 DNA: TGTGCCAGCAGTCCCTGGGACATGGAGACCCAGTACTTC; CDR3 protein: CASSPWDMETQYF
D gene: TRBD2; J gene: TRBJ2-3; V gene: TRBV6-2/TRBV6-3; clone size: -; CDR3 DNA: TGTGCCAGCTGGCCTACTAGCGGAATGAACACAGATACGCAGTATTTT; CDR3 protein: CASWPTSGMNTDTQYF
D gene: -; J gene: TRBJ2-7; V gene: TRBV7-9; clone size: few; CDR3 DNA: TGTGCCAGCAGTTTTTCGGGGTCCTACGAGCAGTACTTC; CDR3 protein: CASSFSGSYEQYF
D gene: -; J gene: TRBJ2-5; V gene: TRBV7-9; clone size: -; CDR3 DNA: TGTGCCAGCAGCTTAGACGGGATCTTTTATCGGGAGACCCAGTACTTC; CDR3 protein: CASSLDGIFYRETQYF
D gene: -; J gene: TRBJ2-1; V gene: TRBV4-1; clone size: few; CDR3 DNA: TGCGCCAGCAGCCCTGACAGGGGAGGGAATGAGCAGTTCTTC; CDR3 protein: CASSPDRGGNEQFF
D gene: -; J gene: TRBJ1-5; V gene: TRBV7-2; clone size: -; CDR3 DNA: TGTGCCAGCAGCCCCCGGGGGAGGGACAATCAGCCCCAGCATTTT; CDR3 protein: CASSPRGRDNQPQHF
D gene: -; J gene: TRBJ1-1; V gene: TRBV5-4; clone size: -; CDR3 DNA: TGTGCCAGCAGCCTCCCCCCGGGACACGAGAACACTGAAGCTTTCTTT; CDR3 protein: CASSLPPGHENTEAFF
D gene: -; J gene: TRBJ1-4; V gene: TRBV15; clone size: -; CDR3 DNA: TGTGCCACCAGTGGTCTGGGGGGAAATGAAAAACTGTTTTTT; CDR3 protein: CATSGLGGNEKLFF
D gene: -; J gene: TRBJ2-1; V gene: TRBV5-6; clone size: -; CDR3 DNA: TGTGCCAGCAGCTTGGTTGAGGAGCAGTTCTTC; CDR3 protein: CASSLVEEQFF